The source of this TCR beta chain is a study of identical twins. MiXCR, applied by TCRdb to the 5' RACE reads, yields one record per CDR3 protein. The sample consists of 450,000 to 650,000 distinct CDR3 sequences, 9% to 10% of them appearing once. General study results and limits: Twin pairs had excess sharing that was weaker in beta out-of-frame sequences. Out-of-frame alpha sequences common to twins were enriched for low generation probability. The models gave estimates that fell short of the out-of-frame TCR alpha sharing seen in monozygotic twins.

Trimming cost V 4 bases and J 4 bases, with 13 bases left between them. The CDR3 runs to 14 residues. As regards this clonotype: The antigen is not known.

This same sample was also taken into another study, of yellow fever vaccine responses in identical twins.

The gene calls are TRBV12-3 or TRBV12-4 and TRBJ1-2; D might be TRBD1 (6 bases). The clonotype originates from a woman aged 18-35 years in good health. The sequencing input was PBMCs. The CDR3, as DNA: TGTGCCAGCAGTTATGGGCAGGGGCTCTATGGCTACACCTTC. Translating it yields CASSYGQGLYGYTF.